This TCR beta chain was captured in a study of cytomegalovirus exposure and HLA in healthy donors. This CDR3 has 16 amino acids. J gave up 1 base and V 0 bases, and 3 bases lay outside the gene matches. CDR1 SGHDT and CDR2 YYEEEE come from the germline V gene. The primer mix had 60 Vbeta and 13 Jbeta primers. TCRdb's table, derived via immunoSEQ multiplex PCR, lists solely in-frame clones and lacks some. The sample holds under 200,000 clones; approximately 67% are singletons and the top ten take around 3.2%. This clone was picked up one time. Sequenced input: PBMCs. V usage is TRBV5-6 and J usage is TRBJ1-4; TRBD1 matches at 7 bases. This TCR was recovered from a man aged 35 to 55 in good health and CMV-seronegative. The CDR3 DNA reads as TGTGCCAGCAGCTTGGAGGGGGCGCAAACTAATGAAAAACTGTTTTTT. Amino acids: CASSLEGAQTNEKLFF.